This T cell receptor beta chain was profiled in a study of blood T cell repertoires in COVID-19. The age range of participants was about 18 to 100 years, with residence in about two dozen US areas. Each participant's cohort was designated according to participant-reported clinical history. The repertoire was sequenced with immunoSEQ multiplex PCR; TCRdb's copy has only in-frame clones and lacks some. The table shows 350,000 to 400,000 clones, with more than 85% occurring only once. The germline V gene has CDR1 WSHSY and CDR2 SAAADI. V shed 8 bases, J shed 1 base, and the junction held 8 bases outside the gene matches. This CDR3 is built from 15 residues.

The sequence was collected from a woman younger than 45 who had recovered from COVID-19. The genes are TRBV10-2 and TRBJ1-1; 9 bases are shared with TRBD1. Specimen: PBMCs or T cells enriched from blood (not recorded which). CDR3 sequence reads: CASRPGTGPNTEAFF. The DNA of the CDR3 is TGCGCCAGCCGTCCCGGGACAGGGCCGAACACTGAAGCTTTCTTT.